A selection of T cell receptor beta chains follows, all from one sample in a study of OX40 agonist ivuxolimab in advanced cancers. Only in-frame clones appear in the TCRdb table, and some are missing; sequencing was by immunoSEQ multiplex PCR. The table has tens of thousands of clones, 70% to 90% seen once. This specimen was CD4+ or CD8+ T cells sorted from blood, taken in a trial of the OX40 agonist ivuxolimab. These receptors originate from an adult with an advanced solid tumor such as melanoma, head and neck, liver or kidney cancer. CDR3s include the opening cysteine and the closing phenylalanine or tryptophan. A D gene is named only where the DNA matches it firmly. Part of the rows lack a size; the others show once, few, many or a class for expanded clones.

J gene,clone size,D gene,V gene,CDR3 DNA,CDR3 protein
TRBJ1-5,NA,NA,TRBV4-1,TGCGCCAGCAGCCAAGATGGCAGGGAAGAGCCCCAGCATTTT,CASSQDGREEPQHF
TRBJ2-3,NA,TRBD2,TRBV4-1,TGCGCCAGCAGCTACCTTCTTGGACTAGCGGCAGATACGCAGTATTTT,CASSYLLGLAADTQYF
TRBJ2-7,NA,TRBD1,TRBV27,TGTGCCAGCGTCGGACAGGCCTCCTACGAGCAGTACTTC,CASVGQASYEQYF
TRBJ2-7,NA,NA,TRBV5-1,TGCGCCAGCAGCTTGGTCGGGGCGAACAACGAGCAGTACTTC,CASSLVGANNEQYF
TRBJ2-5,NA,TRBD2,TRBV30,TGTGCCTGGAGTCGCTATACTAGCGGGGGGGAGAAAGAGACCCAGTACTTC,CAWSRYTSGGEKETQYF
TRBJ2-7,NA,NA,TRBV5-1,TGCGCCAGCAGCCTGAGAGATTCCTACGAGCAGTACTTC,CASSLRDSYEQYF
TRBJ2-7,NA,NA,TRBV7-3,TGTGCCAGCAGCTTACGCCCGATCCGGGACCCCTTCTCCTACGAGCAGTACTTC,CASSLRPIRDPFSYEQYF
TRBJ2-1,NA,NA,TRBV11-2,TGTGCCAGCAGCTTAGTAGTGGTAGTTGATACTTACAATGAGCAGTTCTTC,CASSLVVVVDTYNEQFF
TRBJ2-2,NA,NA,TRBV12-1,TGTGCCAGCAGCACGGGGACTATCGCGAACACCGGGGAGCTGTTTTTT,CASSTGTIANTGELFF
TRBJ2-7,NA,NA,TRBV29-1,TGCAGCGTTGTATTAAGAGACAGGAGTCCCTACGAGCAGTACTTC,CSVVLRDRSPYEQYF
TRBJ2-1,NA,TRBD1,TRBV19,TGTGCCAGTAGTATAGGGGACAGGGCCTACAATGAGCAGTTCTTC,CASSIGDRAYNEQFF
TRBJ2-3,NA,NA,TRBV9,TGTGCCAGCAGCGATACAGGGACCCCTTTCACAGATACGCAGTATTTT,CASSDTGTPFTDTQYF
TRBJ2-7,once,NA,TRBV7-9,TGTGCCAGCAGCTTAGCAAGGGCGAAGGAGCAGTACTTC,CASSLARAKEQYF
TRBJ1-5,NA,NA,TRBV6-5,TGTGCCAGCAGTTACTCAGCAGGACCGAATCAGCCCCAGCATTTT,CASSYSAGPNQPQHF
TRBJ1-2,NA,TRBD1,TRBV28,TGTGCCAGCAGTTTATCTGGAGGGGGCGCACGCTACGGCTACACCTTC,CASSLSGGGARYGYTF
TRBJ2-7,NA,TRBD1,TRBV5-1,TGCGCCAGCAGCACCGACAGGGTAAACTCGTACGAGCAGTACTTC,CASSTDRVNSYEQYF
TRBJ1-1,NA,NA,TRBV29-1,TGCAGCGTTGAAGGGGAAGGGGCTGAAGCTTTCTTT,CSVEGEGAEAFF
TRBJ2-2,few,NA,TRBV11-2,TGTGCCAGCAGCACAACCGGGGAGCTGTTTTTT,CASSTTGELFF
TRBJ2-7,NA,NA,TRBV4-3,TGCGCCAGCAGCCAAGGTGGTTCGGGGGCGCGGTACGAGCAGTACTTC,CASSQGGSGARYEQYF
TRBJ2-5,few,NA,TRBV5-8,TGTGCCAGCAGCTGGCCCCGGCAGGGGTTGGGGACCCAGTACTTC,CASSWPRQGLGTQYF
TRBJ2-7,NA,NA,TRBV9,TGTGCCAGCAGTATGGACAGCTACGAGCAGTACTTC,CASSMDSYEQYF
TRBJ2-1,NA,NA,TRBV6-4,TGTGCCAGCAGTGACAAGCTCGGGGCCTACAATGAGCAGTTCTTC,CASSDKLGAYNEQFF
TRBJ2-1,NA,NA,TRBV7-9,TGTGCCAGCAGCTTATTGGGGTCGTACGGTGAGCAGTTCTTC,CASSLLGSYGEQFF
TRBJ1-1,NA,NA,TRBV4-1,TGCGCCAGCAGCCAAGAACGGGGGAGGACTGAAGCTTTCTTT,CASSQERGRTEAFF
TRBJ1-6,NA,NA,TRBV4-3,TGCGCCAGCAGCCAAGATGGGGAATCCTATAATTCACCCCTCCACTTT,CASSQDGESYNSPLHF
TRBJ1-5,NA,NA,TRBV27,TGTGCCAGCAGTGTCTGGCCGTCGGATCAGCCCCAGCATTTT,CASSVWPSDQPQHF
TRBJ2-7,NA,NA,TRBV6-6,TGTGCCAGCAGTTACTCGGGAAGGGGAGACTACGAGCAGTACTTC,CASSYSGRGDYEQYF
TRBJ2-2,NA,NA,TRBV7-9,TGTGCCAGCAGCTTCGGCACCGGGGAGCTGTTTTTT,CASSFGTGELFF
TRBJ2-1,NA,NA,TRBV27,TGTGCCAGCCTGGCGGGTGACAATGAGCAGTTCTTC,CASLAGDNEQFF
TRBJ2-1,NA,NA,TRBV10-2,TGCGCCAGCAGTGAAGGACTAAGGATGAATGAGCAGTTCTTC,CASSEGLRMNEQFF
TRBJ1-6,once,NA,TRBV7-6,TGTGCCAGCAGCTTAGCATGGACGGATTCACCCCTCCACTTT,CASSLAWTDSPLHF
TRBJ2-7,NA,TRBD2,TRBV6-4,TGTGCCAGCAGTGAACCTTGGCTAGCGGGGGGTAACGAGCAGTACTTC,CASSEPWLAGGNEQYF
TRBJ2-1,NA,NA,TRBV28,TGTGCCAGCAGGACCCACCGGGGGGCAACCTACAATGAGCAGTTCTTC,CASRTHRGATYNEQFF
TRBJ2-7,NA,NA,TRBV5-5,TGTGCCAGCAGCCAAGTGGGGGCCGACGAGCAGTACTTC,CASSQVGADEQYF
TRBJ2-3,NA,TRBD2,TRBV4-1,TGCGCCAGCAGCCACTTTAGCGGGGACACAGATACGCAGTATTTT,CASSHFSGDTDTQYF
TRBJ1-4,NA,NA,TRBV5-6,TGTGCCAGCAGCTCAGAGGGTCGGGGATGGACAACTAATGAAAAACTGTTTTTT,CASSSEGRGWTTNEKLFF
TRBJ1-1,NA,TRBD1,TRBV19,TGTGCCAGTAGTAGCCCCAGGGGGTCGGGGACTGAAGCTTTCTTT,CASSSPRGSGTEAFF
TRBJ2-7,NA,TRBD2,TRBV25-1,TGTGCCAGCAGTGAGGTCCGGACTAGCGGGAGGGACGAGCAGTACTTC,CASSEVRTSGRDEQYF
TRBJ1-1,NA,TRBD1,TRBV6-5,TGTGCCATGGTCTTAGTACAGACAGGGGACACTGAAGCTTTCTTT,CAMVLVQTGDTEAFF
TRBJ2-1,NA,NA,TRBV6-5,TGTGCCAGCAGTATAATAGCCTTGGCTAATGAGCAGTTCTTC,CASSIIALANEQFF
TRBJ2-1,once,NA,TRBV5-1,TGCGCCAGCGGAACAGACTACAATGAGCAGTTCTTC,CASGTDYNEQFF
TRBJ2-2,NA,TRBD1,TRBV4-3,TGCGCCAGCAGCCTAACGACAGGGCCCACCGGGGAGCTGTTTTTT,CASSLTTGPTGELFF
TRBJ2-7,NA,NA,TRBV4-3,TGCGCCAGCAGCCGGTCCAGAGGCTACGAGCAGTACTTC,CASSRSRGYEQYF
TRBJ2-5,NA,NA,TRBV7-3,TGTGCCAGCAGCTTAACCCCCAGGGAGACCCAGTACTTC,CASSLTPRETQYF
TRBJ1-6,NA,TRBD1,TRBV10-3,TGTGCCATCAGTGAGGGTCAGGGGGCGGACTATAATTCACCCCTCCACTTT,CAISEGQGADYNSPLHF
TRBJ2-2,NA,NA,TRBV21-1,TGTGCCAGCATCTTAAGAGCGTCCACCGGGGAGCTGTTTTTT,CASILRASTGELFF
TRBJ2-2,NA,TRBD1,TRBV9,TGTGCCAGCTCTTACCTAACCAGGGGGCCGAACACCGGGGAGCTGTTTTTT,CASSYLTRGPNTGELFF
TRBJ1-5,once,TRBD1,TRBV25-1,TGTGCCAGCAGTGAAGAGGGGACAGGACCTCAGCCCCAGCATTTT,CASSEEGTGPQPQHF
TRBJ2-7,NA,NA,TRBV6-5,TGTGCCAGCAGTCTTCAGGGGCCCAACTACGAGCAGTACTTC,CASSLQGPNYEQYF
TRBJ2-2,NA,TRBD1,TRBV19,TGTGCCAGTAGACCGGACAGGGGGCCTGGGGAGCTGTTTTTT,CASRPDRGPGELFF
TRBJ2-7,few,TRBD1,TRBV4-2,TGTGCCAGCAGCCAAGTAGGGACAGGGGTTAATTTCTACGAGCAGTACTTC,CASSQVGTGVNFYEQYF